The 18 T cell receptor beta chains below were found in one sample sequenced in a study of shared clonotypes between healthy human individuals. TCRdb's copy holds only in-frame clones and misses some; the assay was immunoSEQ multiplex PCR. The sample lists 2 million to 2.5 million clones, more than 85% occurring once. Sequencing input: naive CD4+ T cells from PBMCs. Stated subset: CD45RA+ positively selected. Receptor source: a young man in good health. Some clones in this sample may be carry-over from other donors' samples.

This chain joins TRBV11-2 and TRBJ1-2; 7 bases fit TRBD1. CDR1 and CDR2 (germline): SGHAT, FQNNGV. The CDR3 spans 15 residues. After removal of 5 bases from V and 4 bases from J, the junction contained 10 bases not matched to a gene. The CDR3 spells CASSPIPGGFYGYTF. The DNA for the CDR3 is TGTGCCAGCAGCCCAATTCCAGGGGGTTTCTATGGCTACACCTTC.

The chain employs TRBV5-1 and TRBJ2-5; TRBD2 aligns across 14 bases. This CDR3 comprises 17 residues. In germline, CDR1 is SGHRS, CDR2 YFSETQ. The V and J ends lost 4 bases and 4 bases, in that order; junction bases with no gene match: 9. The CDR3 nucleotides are TGCGCCAGCAGCCGGACTAGCGGGAGGTCGGAGAGAGAGACCCAGTACTTC. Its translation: CASSRTSGRSERETQYF.

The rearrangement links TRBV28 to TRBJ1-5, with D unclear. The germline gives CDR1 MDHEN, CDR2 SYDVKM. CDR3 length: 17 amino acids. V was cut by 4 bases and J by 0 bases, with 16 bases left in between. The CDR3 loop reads CASSSIPDLYSNQPQHF. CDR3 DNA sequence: TGTGCCAGCAGTTCTATACCCGACCTTTATAGCAATCAGCCCCAGCATTTT.

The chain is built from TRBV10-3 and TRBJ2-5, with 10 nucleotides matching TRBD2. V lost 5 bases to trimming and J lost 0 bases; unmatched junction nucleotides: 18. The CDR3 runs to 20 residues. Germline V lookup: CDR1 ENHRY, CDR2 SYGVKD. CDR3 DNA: TGTGCCATCAGTAGGGAGAGGAGACTAGCGGGTGTGGGGCACCAAGAGACCCAGTACTTC. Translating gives CAISRERRLAGVGHQETQYF.

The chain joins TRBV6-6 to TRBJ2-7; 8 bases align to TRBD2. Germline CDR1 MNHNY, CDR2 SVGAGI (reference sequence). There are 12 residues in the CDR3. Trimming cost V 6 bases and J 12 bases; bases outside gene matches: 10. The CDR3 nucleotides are TGTGCCAGCAGCCTCCGGGGGGGGGAGACGTACTTC. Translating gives CASSLRGGETYF.

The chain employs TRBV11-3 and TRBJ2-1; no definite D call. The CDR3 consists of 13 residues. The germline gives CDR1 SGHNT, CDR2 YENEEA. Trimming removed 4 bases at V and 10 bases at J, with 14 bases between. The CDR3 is CASSSGSSREQFF. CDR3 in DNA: TGTGCCAGCAGCTCGGGCTCCAGCCGAGAGCAGTTCTTC.

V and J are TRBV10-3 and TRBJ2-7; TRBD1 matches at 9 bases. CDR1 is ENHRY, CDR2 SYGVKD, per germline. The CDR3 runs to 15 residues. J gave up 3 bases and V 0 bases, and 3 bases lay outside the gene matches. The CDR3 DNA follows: TGTGCCATCAGTGAGTCCGTGACAGGGGGCTACGAGCAGTACTTC. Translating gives CAISESVTGGYEQYF.

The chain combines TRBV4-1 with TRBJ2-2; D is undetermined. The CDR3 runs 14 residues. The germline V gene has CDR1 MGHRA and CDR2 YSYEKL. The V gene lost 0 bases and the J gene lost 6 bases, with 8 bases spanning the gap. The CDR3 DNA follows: TGCGCCAGCAGCCAAGATACGGTCTCCGGGGAGCTGTTTTTT. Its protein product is CASSQDTVSGELFF.

DNA for the CDR3: TGCAGCGTTAGTAGCAGCCTTTATCAGCCCCAGCATTTT. This codes for CSVSSSLYQPQHF. V gene TRBV29-1 combines with J gene TRBJ1-5; no clear D gene. Germline CDR1 is SQVTM and CDR2 is ANQGSEA. The CDR3 runs to 13 residues. V was clipped by 5 bases and J by 5 bases, with 13 bases between them.

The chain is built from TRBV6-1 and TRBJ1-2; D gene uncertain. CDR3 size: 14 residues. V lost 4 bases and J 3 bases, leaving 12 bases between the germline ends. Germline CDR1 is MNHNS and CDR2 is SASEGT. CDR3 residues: CASSVTELYYGYTF. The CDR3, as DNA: TGTGCCAGCAGTGTGACGGAACTATACTATGGCTACACCTTC.

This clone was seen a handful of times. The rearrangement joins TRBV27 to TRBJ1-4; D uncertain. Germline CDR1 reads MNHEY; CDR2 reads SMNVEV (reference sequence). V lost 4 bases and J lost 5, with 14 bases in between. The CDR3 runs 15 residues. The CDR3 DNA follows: TGTGCCAGCAGTTCGGCGGGTCAACCGAATGAAAAACTGTTTTTT. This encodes CASSSAGQPNEKLFF.

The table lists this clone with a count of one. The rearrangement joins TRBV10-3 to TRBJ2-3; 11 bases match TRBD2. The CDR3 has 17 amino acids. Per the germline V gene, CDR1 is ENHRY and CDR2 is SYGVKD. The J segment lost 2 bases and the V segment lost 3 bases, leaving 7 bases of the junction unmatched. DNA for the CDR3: TGTGCCATCAGTGAATGGACTAGCGGGTCGCCCACAGATACGCAGTATTTT. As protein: CAISEWTSGSPTDTQYF.

CDR3 sequence: CASSDTGGDYGYTF. CDR3 sequence (DNA): TGCGCCAGCAGTGATACAGGGGGGGACTATGGCTACACCTTC. The chain couples TRBV10-2 to TRBJ1-2; 8 nucleotides line up with TRBD1. The CDR3 has 14 residues. Germline loops: CDR1 WSHSY, CDR2 SAAADI. J gave up 3 bases and V 3 bases, and 3 bases lay outside the gene matches.

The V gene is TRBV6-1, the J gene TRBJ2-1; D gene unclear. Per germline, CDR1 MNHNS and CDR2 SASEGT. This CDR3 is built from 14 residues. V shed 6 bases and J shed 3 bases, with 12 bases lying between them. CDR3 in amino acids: CASRSPRVYNEQFF. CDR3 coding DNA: TGTGCCAGCAGGTCTCCTAGGGTCTACAATGAGCAGTTCTTC.

This CDR3 is CASKTGIGGLAGYYNEQFF. The CDR3 region has the DNA TGCGCCAGCAAAACAGGGATAGGAGGACTAGCGGGGTACTACAATGAGCAGTTCTTC. The chain recombines TRBV10-1 with TRBJ2-1; 12 bases agree with TRBD2. Trimming at V came to 7 bases and at J to 3 bases, leaving 16 bases not matched to a gene. There are 19 residues in the CDR3. CDR1 and CDR2 (germline): WNHNN, SYGVQD (reference sequence).

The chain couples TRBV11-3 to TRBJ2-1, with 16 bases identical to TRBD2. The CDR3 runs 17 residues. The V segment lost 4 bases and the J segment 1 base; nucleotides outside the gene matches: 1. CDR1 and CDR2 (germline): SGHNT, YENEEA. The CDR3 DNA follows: TGTGCCAGCAGCTCGGGACTAGCGGGGGGGTCCTACAATGAGCAGTTCTTC. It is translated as CASSSGLAGGSYNEQFF.

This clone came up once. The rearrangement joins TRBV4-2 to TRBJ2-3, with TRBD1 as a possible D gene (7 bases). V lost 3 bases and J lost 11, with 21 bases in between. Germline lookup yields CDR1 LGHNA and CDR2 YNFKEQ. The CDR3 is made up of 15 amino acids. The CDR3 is CASSHLDREVSGQYF. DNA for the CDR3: TGTGCCAGCAGCCACCTAGACAGGGAGGTGTCTGGGCAGTATTTT.

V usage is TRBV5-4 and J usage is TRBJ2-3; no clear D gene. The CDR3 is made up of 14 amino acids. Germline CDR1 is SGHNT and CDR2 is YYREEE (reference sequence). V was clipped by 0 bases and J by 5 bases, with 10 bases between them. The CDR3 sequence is CASSLEGGRDTQYF. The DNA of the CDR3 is TGTGCCAGCAGCTTGGAGGGCGGTCGAGATACGCAGTATTTT.